The clone carrying this TCR beta chain was seen once. Its antigen is not identified. Likely a read error: the CDR3 ends without its conserved phenylalanine or tryptophan. The data originate from a study of blood T cells in healthy people across ages. General study points: PBMCs left unsorted prevented a conclusive naive versus antigen-experienced comparison.

CDR1 and CDR2 (germline): KGHSH, LQKENI. The CDR3 sequence is 14 residues long. Trimming removed 3 bases at V and 1 base at J, with 9 bases between. Alongside a J-beta primer mix, a sample-barcoded 5' primer served in a second PCR lasting about 7 to 11 cycles. The study obtained at least 2.5 million CDR3-containing paired-end reads from every sample. TCRdb reprocessed the 5' RACE reads via MiXCR and lists one record per CDR3 protein. The repertoire includes some 1.8 million distinct CDR3 sequences, 35% to 50% of them detected once, and about 21% sits in the top ten. A minimum of 7 million PBMCs was isolated per sample.

The J gene is TRBJ1-2, the V gene TRBV18; unclear D gene. The sample taken for sequencing was blood. This clonotype was obtained from a human donor in good health. The CDR3 sequence: CASSPSGDNYGYTC. As DNA, the CDR3 is TGTGCCAGCTCACCGAGCGGGGATAACTATGGCTACACCTGC.